This TCR beta chain emerged from a study of naive and memory T cell subsets. From the second PCR step, alpha and beta chains were amplified apart. The sample holds one count of this clonotype. The beta constant-region primer was an equimolar mix of two oligonucleotides covering TRBC1 and TRBC2. Ligated cDNA was amplified by four rounds of PCR with nested alpha and beta constant-region primers and SP2. TCRdb used MiXCR to reprocess the UMI-ligation and nested PCR reads, holding one entry per CDR3 protein. The table has 95,000 to 150,000 distinct CDR3 sequences, roughly 36% seen once. CDR1 is SGHTA and CDR2 is FQGNSA in the germline V gene. This CDR3 has 15 amino acids. J was trimmed by 2 bases and V by 2 bases; bases with no gene match: 2.

Sequences were obtained from central memory CD4+ T cells from blood. The TCR comes from a human donor in good health. The chain couples TRBV7-2 to TRBJ2-5; TRBD2 agrees at 10 bases. The CDR3 spells CASSLHSGGQETQYF. DNA of the CDR3: TGTGCCAGCAGCTTACATAGCGGGGGGCAAGAGACCCAGTACTTC.